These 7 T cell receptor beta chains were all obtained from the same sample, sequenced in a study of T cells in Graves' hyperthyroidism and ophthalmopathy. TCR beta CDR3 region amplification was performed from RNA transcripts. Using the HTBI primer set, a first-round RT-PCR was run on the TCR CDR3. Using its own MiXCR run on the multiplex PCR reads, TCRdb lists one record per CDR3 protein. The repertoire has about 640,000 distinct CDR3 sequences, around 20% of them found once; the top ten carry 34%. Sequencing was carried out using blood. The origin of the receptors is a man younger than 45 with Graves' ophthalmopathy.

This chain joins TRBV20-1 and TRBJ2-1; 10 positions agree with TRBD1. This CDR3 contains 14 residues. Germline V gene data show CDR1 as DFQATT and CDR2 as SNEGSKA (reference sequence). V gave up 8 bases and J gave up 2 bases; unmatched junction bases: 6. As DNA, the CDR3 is TGCAGTTTGTACGGGACAGGGGCCTACAATGAGCAGTTCTTC. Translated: CSLYGTGAYNEQFF.

The chain's CDR3 is CASSLSAGRGSGEQYF. CDR3 in DNA: TGTGCCAGCAGTTTATCGGCCGGTAGGGGATCGGGCGAGCAGTACTTC. This chain connects TRBV27 to TRBJ2-7, with D possibly matching TRBD1 (5 bases). The germline gives CDR1 MNHEY, CDR2 SMNVEV (reference sequence). This CDR3 has 16 amino acids. V lost 0 bases and J 6 bases, leaving 18 bases between the germline ends.

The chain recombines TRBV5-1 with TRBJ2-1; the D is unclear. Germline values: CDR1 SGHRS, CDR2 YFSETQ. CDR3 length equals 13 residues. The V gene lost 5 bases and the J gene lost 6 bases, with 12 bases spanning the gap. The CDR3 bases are TGCGCCAGCAGACCCGTGGGTTTCAATGAGCAGTTCTTC. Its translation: CASRPVGFNEQFF.

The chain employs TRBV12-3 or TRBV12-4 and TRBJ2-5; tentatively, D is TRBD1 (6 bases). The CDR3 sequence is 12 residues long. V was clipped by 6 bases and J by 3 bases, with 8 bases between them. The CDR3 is CASRHREETQYF. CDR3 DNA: TGTGCCAGCAGACACAGGGAAGAGACCCAGTACTTC.

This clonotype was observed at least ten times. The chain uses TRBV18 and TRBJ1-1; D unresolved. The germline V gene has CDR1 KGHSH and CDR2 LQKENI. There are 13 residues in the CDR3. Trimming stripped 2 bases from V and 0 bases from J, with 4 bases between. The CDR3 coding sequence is TGTGCCAGCTCACCATCGTTGAACACTGAAGCTTTCTTT. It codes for CASSPSLNTEAFF.

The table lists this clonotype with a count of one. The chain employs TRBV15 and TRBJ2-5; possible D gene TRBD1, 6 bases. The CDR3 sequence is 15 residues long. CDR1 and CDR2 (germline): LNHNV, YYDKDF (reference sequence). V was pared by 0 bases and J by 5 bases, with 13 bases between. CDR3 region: CATSRDFRGRETQYF. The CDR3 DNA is TGTGCCACCAGCAGAGATTTCAGGGGCCGGGAGACCCAGTACTTC.

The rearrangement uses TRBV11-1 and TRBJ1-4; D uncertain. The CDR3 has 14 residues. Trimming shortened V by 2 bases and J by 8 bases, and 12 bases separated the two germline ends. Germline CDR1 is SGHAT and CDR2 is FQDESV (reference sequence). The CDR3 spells CASSLFPGGEKLFF. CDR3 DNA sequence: TGTGCCAGCAGCTTATTTCCGGGAGGCGAAAAACTGTTTTTT.